This entry is about one TCR beta chain. Antigen: not known. The data were obtained in a study of T cell responses to AZD1222 COVID-19 vaccine. Whole-study findings and limits: The donor group comprised mostly white British people and more females; the analysis possibly underestimated clonal diversity. In the spike-specific TCR repertoire, nearly half reportedly target unmutated variant regions.

Germline V CDR1 and CDR2: KGHSY, FQNENV. V gave up 7 bases and J gave up 1 base, with 8 bases separating them. The CDR3 is 13 amino acids. The repertoire was sequenced with immunoSEQ multiplex PCR; TCRdb's copy has only in-frame clones and lacks some. This sample has 95,000 to 150,000 clones; approximately 92% occur once, and the top ten carry 4.2%. J is TRBJ1-3 and V is TRBV16; the D gene is possibly TRBD1 (5 bases). This receptor was identified in an adult who received the MenACWY meningococcal vaccine as a control. The input for sequencing was peripheral blood, taken 28 days after the second dose of the MenACWY control vaccine. The CDR3 DNA sequence: TGTGCCAGCACCCGACAGTCTGGAAACACCATATATTTT. Amino acids: CASTRQSGNTIYF.